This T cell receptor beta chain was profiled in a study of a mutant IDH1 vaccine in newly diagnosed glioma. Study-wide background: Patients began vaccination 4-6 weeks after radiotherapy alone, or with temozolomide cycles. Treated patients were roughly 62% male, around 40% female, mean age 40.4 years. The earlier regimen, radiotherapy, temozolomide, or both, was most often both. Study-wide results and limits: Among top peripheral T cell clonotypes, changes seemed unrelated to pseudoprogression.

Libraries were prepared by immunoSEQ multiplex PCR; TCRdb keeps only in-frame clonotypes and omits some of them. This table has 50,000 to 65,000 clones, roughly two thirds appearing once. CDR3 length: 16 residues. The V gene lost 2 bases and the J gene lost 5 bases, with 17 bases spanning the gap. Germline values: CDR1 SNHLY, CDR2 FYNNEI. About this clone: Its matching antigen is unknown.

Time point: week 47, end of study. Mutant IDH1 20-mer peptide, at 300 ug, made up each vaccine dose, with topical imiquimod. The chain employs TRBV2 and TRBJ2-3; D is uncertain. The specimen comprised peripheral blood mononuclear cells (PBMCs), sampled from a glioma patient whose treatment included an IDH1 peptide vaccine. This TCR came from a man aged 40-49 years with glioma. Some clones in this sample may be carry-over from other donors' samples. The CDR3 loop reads CASSEFLAAVGDTQYF. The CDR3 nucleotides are TGTGCCAGCAGTGAATTTCTGGCGGCAGTGGGAGATACGCAGTATTTT.